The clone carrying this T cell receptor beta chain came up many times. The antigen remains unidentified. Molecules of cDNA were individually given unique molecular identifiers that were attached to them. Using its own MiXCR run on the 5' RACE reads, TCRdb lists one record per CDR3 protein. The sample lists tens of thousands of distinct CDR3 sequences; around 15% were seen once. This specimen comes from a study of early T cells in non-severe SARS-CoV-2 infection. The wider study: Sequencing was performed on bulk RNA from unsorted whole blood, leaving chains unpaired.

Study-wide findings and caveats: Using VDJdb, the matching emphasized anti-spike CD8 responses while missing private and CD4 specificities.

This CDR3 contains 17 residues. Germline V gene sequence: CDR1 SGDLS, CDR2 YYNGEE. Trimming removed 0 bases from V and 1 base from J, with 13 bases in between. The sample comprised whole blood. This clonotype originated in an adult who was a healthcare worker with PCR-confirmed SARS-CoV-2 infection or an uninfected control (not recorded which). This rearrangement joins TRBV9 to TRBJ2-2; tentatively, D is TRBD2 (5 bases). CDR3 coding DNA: TGTGCCAGCAGCGTAGATAGGAGCGGAGAGAACACCGGGGAGCTGTTTTTT. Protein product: CASSVDRSGENTGELFF. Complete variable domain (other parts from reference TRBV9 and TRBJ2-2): DSGVTQTPKHLITATGQRVTLRCSPRSGDLSVYWYQQSLDQGLQFLIQYYNGEERAKGNILERFSAQQFPDLHSELNLSSLELGDSALYFCASSVDRSGENTGELFFGEGSRLTVL.